The 26 T cell receptor beta chains given below trace back to one sample, sequenced in a study of cytomegalovirus exposure and HLA in healthy donors. Use of 60 Vbeta and 13 Jbeta primers characterized the PCR. Data came from immunoSEQ multiplex PCR; TCRdb stores just in-frame clones and leaves some out. The top ten clones hold 1.5% to 2% of a sample with about 200,000 clones, around 82% of them seen once. The sequencing sample was made of PBMCs. Source of these receptors: a man aged 18-30 years in good health and CMV-seronegative.

The rearrangement links TRBV2 to TRBJ1-6, with 9 positions matching TRBD1. The V gene's germline CDR1 is SNHLY and CDR2 FYNNEI. This CDR3 is built from 22 residues. V was clipped by 3 bases and J by 0 bases; unmatched bases: 18. For the CDR3, the DNA is TGTGCCAGCAGTGACTCTCTTTCAAAAACGGGACAGGGAAGCTCCTATAATTCACCCCTCCACTTT. Translated: CASSDSLSKTGQGSSYNSPLHF.

The chain uses TRBV27 and TRBJ2-7, with D possibly TRBD2 on 5 matching bases. Per germline, CDR1 MNHEY and CDR2 SMNVEV (reference sequence). V lost 2 bases, J lost 4 bases, and 21 bases lay in between. This CDR3 has 17 amino acids. The CDR3 sequence is CASSLGTTRAEGYEQYF. The CDR3 DNA reads as TGTGCCAGCAGTTTAGGCACTACTAGGGCTGAGGGTTACGAGCAGTACTTC.

This clone was seen just once. The chain combines TRBV11-1 with TRBJ2-7, with D possibly matching TRBD1 (6 bases). The CDR3 consists of 12 residues. The germline V gene encodes CDR1 SGHAT and CDR2 FQDESV (reference sequence). Trimming left V 3 bases short and J 4 bases short, with 7 bases between. The CDR3 region is CASSFGQYEQYF. CDR3 sequence (DNA): TGTGCCAGCAGCTTTGGACAGTACGAGCAGTACTTC.

J is TRBJ2-2 and V is TRBV28, with TRBD1 matching over 8 bases. Unmatched junction bases numbered 15, after V lost 9 bases and J lost 3 bases. The CDR3 consists of 17 residues. The germline gives CDR1 MDHEN, CDR2 SYDVKM. The CDR3 region is CASGSGGQDADTGELFF. CDR3 DNA sequence: TGTGCCAGTGGCTCCGGGGGACAGGATGCTGACACCGGGGAGCTGTTTTTT.

The table lists this clone with a few counts. The chain combines TRBV19 with TRBJ2-5; 7 bases are shared with TRBD1. This CDR3 is 16 amino acids long. V was clipped by 2 bases and J by 3 bases; unmatched bases: 9. The germline CDR1 and CDR2 sequences are LNHDA and SQIVND (reference sequence). CDR3 in DNA: TGTGCCAGTAGTATATCGGCCCAAACAGGGGAAGAGACCCAGTACTTC. This translates into CASSISAQTGEETQYF.

The chain uses TRBV18 and TRBJ1-6; no clear D gene. The germline gives CDR1 KGHSH, CDR2 LQKENI. The length of the CDR3 is 13 residues. Deletions cut 7 bases from V and 7 bases from J, with 11 bases between. CDR3 protein: CASCRTGNSPLHF. CDR3 bases: TGTGCCAGCTGTCGGACGGGGAATTCACCCCTCCACTTT.

J is TRBJ2-3 and V is TRBV29-1; D gene uncertain. Germline lookup yields CDR1 SQVTM and CDR2 ANQGSEA. This CDR3 spans 15 amino acids. The V end was cut by 4 bases, the J end by 3 bases, with 17 bases between. The CDR3: CSVGPLAEKTDTQYF. The DNA for the CDR3 is TGCAGCGTTGGACCCCTGGCGGAGAAAACAGATACGCAGTATTTT.

The CDR3 sequence: CASSLVLAGSNTGELFF. The CDR3 nucleotides are TGCGCCAGCAGCTTGGTCCTAGCGGGGTCGAACACCGGGGAGCTGTTTTTT. The chain carries TRBV5-1 and TRBJ2-2; 9 bases are shared with TRBD2. V lost 0 bases and J lost 0; bases outside the gene matches: 3. Germline assignment: CDR1 SGHRS and CDR2 YFSETQ. This CDR3 is built from 17 residues.

CDR3 DNA: TGTGCCAGCAGCTCAACTCCATCCCCGAACACCGGGGAGCTGTTTTTT. It codes for CASSSTPSPNTGELFF. This chain joins TRBV7-9 and TRBJ2-2, with D unclear. The CDR3 runs 16 residues. Trimming cost V 4 bases and J 0 bases, with 12 bases left between them. CDR1 is SEHNR and CDR2 is FQNEAQ in the germline V gene (reference sequence).

J is TRBJ2-5 and V is TRBV7-9; TRBD1 might be the D (5 bases). Looked up from germline, CDR1 is SEHNR and CDR2 is FQNEAQ (reference sequence). The V gene lost 6 bases and the J gene lost 4 bases, with 12 bases spanning the gap. The CDR3 has 13 residues. Here the CDR3 reads CASRQGQGETQYF. The CDR3 DNA reads as TGTGCCAGCAGGCAGGGCCAGGGAGAGACCCAGTACTTC.

The chain has TRBV7-9 and TRBJ2-3; 7 bases fit TRBD2. The length of the CDR3 is 19 residues. V was clipped by 2 bases and J by 3 bases; unmatched bases: 17. The germline V gene encodes CDR1 SEHNR and CDR2 FQNEAQ (reference sequence). The CDR3 DNA reads as TGTGCCAGCAGCTTAATGGGAGCCCATGGCCCGGGAGGAACAGATACGCAGTATTTT. As protein: CASSLMGAHGPGGTDTQYF.

The rearrangement uses TRBV19 and TRBJ2-4, with 8 bases matching TRBD1. CDR3 length equals 18 residues. V lost 0 bases, J lost 1 base, and 8 bases stayed unmatched. CDR1 LNHDA and CDR2 SQIVND come from the germline V gene (reference sequence). As DNA, the CDR3 is TGTGCCAGTAGTATAGACCCGCCGCGACAGGGGGCCAAAAACATTCAGTACTTC. Amino acids: CASSIDPPRQGAKNIQYF.

Here the CDR3 DNA reads TGTGCCAGCCGGGGGGTAGATGAAAAACTGTTTTTT. Translating gives CASRGVDEKLFF. The rearrangement joins TRBV2 to TRBJ1-4, with D possibly matching TRBD1 (5 bases). Germline lookup yields CDR1 SNHLY and CDR2 FYNNEI. Trimming left V 8 bases short and J 6 bases short, with 10 bases between. The length of the CDR3 is 12 residues. Drawing the rest from reference TRBV2 and TRBJ1-4, the complete variable domain is EPEVTQTPSHQVTQMGQEVILRCVPISNHLYFYWYRQILGQKVEFLVSFYNNEISEKSEIFDDQFSVERPDGSNFTLKIRSTKLEDSAMYFCASRGVDEKLFFGSGTQLSVL.

This chain joins TRBV10-3 and TRBJ1-1; 9 nucleotides agree with TRBD1. The length of the CDR3 is 13 residues. V was clipped by 11 bases and J by 5 bases; unmatched bases: 9. From germline, CDR1 is ENHRY and CDR2 SYGVKD. The CDR3: CAVQQGAGTEAFF. CDR3 nucleotide sequence: TGTGCCGTACAACAGGGGGCAGGTACTGAAGCTTTCTTT.

This clone was seen a handful of times. V gene TRBV9 combines with J gene TRBJ1-3; D not certain. Trimming removed 5 bases at V and 4 bases at J, with 10 bases between. The germline CDR1 and CDR2 sequences are SGDLS and YYNGEE. This CDR3 has 13 amino acids. The CDR3 nucleotides read TGTGCCAGCAGTCCCCTTGAGGGAAACACCATATATTTT. This gives the protein CASSPLEGNTIYF.

J is TRBJ2-7 and V is TRBV27; D is possibly TRBD2 (5 bases). The length of the CDR3 is 13 residues. V was cut by 4 bases and J by 0 bases, with 7 bases left in between. Germline CDR1 reads MNHEY; CDR2 reads SMNVEV (reference sequence). CDR3: CASSSRGSYEQYF. The DNA of the CDR3 is TGTGCCAGCAGTTCCCGGGGCTCCTACGAGCAGTACTTC.

CDR3 sequence: CASSERTGAGELFF. The CDR3 DNA sequence: TGTGCCAGCAGTGAAAGGACAGGGGCCGGGGAGCTGTTTTTT. The chain combines TRBV6-1 with TRBJ2-2; 9 bases agree with TRBD1. Germline CDR1 and CDR2: MNHNS and SASEGT. J was trimmed by 6 bases and V by 2 bases; bases with no gene match: 1. The CDR3 totals 14 residues.

The CDR3, as DNA: TGCAGTGCTAGATATAATGAGCAGTTCTTC. It yields the protein CSARYNEQFF. The rearrangement uses TRBV20-1 and TRBJ2-1, with no clear D. This CDR3 has 10 residues. Per the germline V gene, CDR1 is DFQATT and CDR2 is SNEGSKA (reference sequence). V was shortened by 2 bases and J by 7 bases, with 3 bases between the two germline ends.

The chain links TRBV28 to TRBJ2-7; 11 nucleotides match TRBD2. The CDR3 length is 16 residues. The germline CDR1 and CDR2 sequences are MDHEN and SYDVKM. The V and J ends lost 3 bases and 5 bases, in that order; junction bases with no gene match: 9. CDR3 residues: CASSFEVAGGPDEQYF. CDR3 in DNA: TGTGCCAGCAGTTTCGAGGTAGCGGGAGGGCCAGACGAGCAGTACTTC.

Here the CDR3 reads CASSTRLAGTTDTQYF. CDR3 coding DNA: TGTGCCAGCAGCACCAGACTAGCGGGGACTACAGATACGCAGTATTTT. The rearrangement uses TRBV7-2 and TRBJ2-3, with 11 bases aligning to TRBD2. The CDR3 totals 16 residues. Trimming took 5 bases from V and 3 from J; bases not matched to a gene: 7. Germline V lookup: CDR1 SGHTA, CDR2 FQGNSA.

The chain combines TRBV28 with TRBJ2-2, with TRBD2 matching 9 bases. V lost 3 bases, J lost 12 bases, and 14 bases stayed unmatched. Germline V gene data show CDR1 as MDHEN and CDR2 as SYDVKM. The CDR3 runs to 16 residues. The CDR3 nucleotides are TGTGCCAGCAGTTTTCTGACGGCGGGAGGGCTTAATAAGCTGTTTTTT. Its translation: CASSFLTAGGLNKLFF. The whole variable domain, remainder taken from reference TRBV28 and TRBJ2-2, is DVKVTQSSRYLVKRTGEKVFLECVQDMDHENMFWYRQDPGLGLRLIYFSYDVKMKEKGDIPEGYSVSREKKERFSLILESASTNQTSMYLCASSFLTAGGLNKLFFGEGSRLTVL.

This clone was recorded only once. The genes are TRBV5-1 and TRBJ1-6; 8 nucleotides align to TRBD1. The CDR3 has 15 amino acids. V was pared by 5 bases and J by 5 bases, with 6 bases of the junction left unmatched. CDR1 is SGHRS, CDR2 YFSETQ, per germline. The CDR3 nucleotides read TGCGCCAGCAGTTGGACAGGGCGAAATAATTCACCCCTCCACTTT. Its protein is CASSWTGRNNSPLHF.

The CDR3 loop reads CASTSRIQETQYF. In DNA, the CDR3 is TGTGCCAGCACTAGCCGGATCCAAGAGACCCAGTACTTC. This sequence joins TRBV7-8 and TRBJ2-5; maybe TRBD2 (5 bases). The CDR3 sequence is 13 residues long. Germline lookup yields CDR1 SGHVS and CDR2 FQNEAQ. V was trimmed by 7 bases and J by 1 base, leaving 10 bases between them.

The chain recombines TRBV5-1 with TRBJ2-3, with 7 bases aligning to TRBD2. V gave up 0 bases and J gave up 3 bases; unmatched junction bases: 13. Per the germline V gene, CDR1 is SGHRS and CDR2 is YFSETQ. There are 18 residues in the CDR3. CDR3 bases: TGCGCCAGCAGCTTGGCCCTGGCGGGGGATTACATAACAGATACGCAGTATTTT. It translates to CASSLALAGDYITDTQYF.

J is TRBJ2-1 and V is TRBV2; 11 bases match TRBD2. The germline V gene encodes CDR1 SNHLY and CDR2 FYNNEI. There are 19 residues in the CDR3. V dropped 4 bases and J dropped 4; count of bases not matched to a gene: 15. The chain's CDR3 is CASSARGTGTSGTYNEQFF. The DNA for the CDR3 is TGTGCCAGCAGTGCCCGAGGGACCGGGACTAGCGGAACTTACAATGAGCAGTTCTTC.

The rearrangement joins TRBV29-1 to TRBJ1-1; D is possibly TRBD1 (6 bases). This CDR3 is built from 13 residues. V was shortened by 6 bases and J by 4 bases, with 15 bases between the two germline ends. Germline-derived CDR1 and CDR2 are SQVTM and ANQGSEA. The CDR3 sequence: CSVAGVLATEAFF. The CDR3 nucleotides are TGCAGCGTCGCAGGGGTTTTGGCCACTGAAGCTTTCTTT.